This T cell receptor (beta chain) was recovered during a study of response to subunit inactivated influenza vaccine (dated by TCRdb to about 2018). With regard to the full study: The study used deep quantitative T cell receptor repertoire profiling to track responses to a trivalent subunit inactivated influenza vaccine. Overall results and qualifications from the work: According to the authors, only a limited number of new T cells may be recruited by each seasonal influenza vaccination.

As encoded in the germline V gene, CDR1 is SGHVS while CDR2 is FQNEAQ. Taken from cysteine to phenylalanine, the CDR3 has 13 residues. Only CDR3 DNA remains: 39 bases, in frame from the first base. Deletion took 0 bases off V and 7 bases off J, with a span of 9 bases between the germline ends. Of note for this clonotype: What antigen it recognizes has not been identified. No base quality information exists; no much larger clone differs at one position.

Receptors were amplified or captured by RT-PCR. Sequencer: Illumina HiSeq 2500. Using fastp at Q25 and MiXCR, TCRdb reprocessed the public reads and kept productive beta chains. Rows are unified per CDR3 protein, each entry keeping the most common DNA and genes. Recorded for this sample are under 800,000 distinct CDR3 sequences; 11% to 15% of them occurred a single time. Less than 7% of the sample goes to the ten largest clones. The TCR comes from a man in his forties or fifties who received an inactivated influenza vaccine. Donor details come from another sample of the same person, matched by shared clones. In this chain, TRBV7-8 is recombined with TRBJ1-2; no D gene can be assigned with confidence. Sample: PBMCs from blood, taken approximately 15 days before vaccination. The CDR3 reads as follows: CASSLAGWAGYTF. The DNA sequence is as follows: TGTGCCAGCAGCTTAGCGGGTTGGGCTGGCTACACCTTC.